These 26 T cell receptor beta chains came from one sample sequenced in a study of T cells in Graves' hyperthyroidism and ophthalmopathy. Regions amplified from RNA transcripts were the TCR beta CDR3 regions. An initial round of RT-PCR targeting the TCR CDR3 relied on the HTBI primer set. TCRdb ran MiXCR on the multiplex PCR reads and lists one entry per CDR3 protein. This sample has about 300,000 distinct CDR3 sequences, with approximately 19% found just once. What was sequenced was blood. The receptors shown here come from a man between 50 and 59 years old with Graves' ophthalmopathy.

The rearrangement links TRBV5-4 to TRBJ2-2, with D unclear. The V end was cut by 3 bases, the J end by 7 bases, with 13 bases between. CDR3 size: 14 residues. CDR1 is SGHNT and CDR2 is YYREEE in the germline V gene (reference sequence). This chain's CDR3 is CASSSGPLFGELFF. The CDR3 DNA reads TGTGCCAGCAGCTCCGGGCCCCTTTTCGGGGAGCTGTTTTTT. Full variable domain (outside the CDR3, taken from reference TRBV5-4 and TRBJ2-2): ETGVTQSPTHLIKTRGQQVTLRCSSQSGHNTVSWYQQALGQGPQFIFQYYREEENGRGNFPPRFSGLQFPNYSSELNVNALELDDSALYLCASSSGPLFGELFFGEGSRLTVL.

This CDR3 reads CASSFSFTSGSTDGQFF. The DNA of the CDR3 is TGTGCCAGCAGCTTTTCCTTTACTAGCGGGTCAACCGATGGGCAGTTCTTC. The V gene is TRBV11-2, the J gene TRBJ2-1; TRBD2 matches at 9 bases. Germline loops: CDR1 SGHAT, CDR2 FQNNGV. The CDR3 extends over 17 amino acids. Unmatched junction bases numbered 18, after V lost 3 bases and J lost 12 bases.

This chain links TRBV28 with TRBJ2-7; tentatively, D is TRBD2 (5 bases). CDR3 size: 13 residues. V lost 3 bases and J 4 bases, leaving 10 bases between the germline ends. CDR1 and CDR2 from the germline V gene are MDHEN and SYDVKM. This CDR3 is CASSLSDLYEQYF. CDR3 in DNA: TGTGCCAGCAGTTTGTCGGACTTATACGAGCAGTACTTC.

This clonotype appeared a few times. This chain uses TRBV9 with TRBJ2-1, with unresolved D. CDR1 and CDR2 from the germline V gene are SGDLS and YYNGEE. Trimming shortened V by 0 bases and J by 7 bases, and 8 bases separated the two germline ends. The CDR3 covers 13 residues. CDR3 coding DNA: TGTGCCAGCAGCGTAGTAGAAGCAAATGAGCAGTTCTTC. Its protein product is CASSVVEANEQFF.

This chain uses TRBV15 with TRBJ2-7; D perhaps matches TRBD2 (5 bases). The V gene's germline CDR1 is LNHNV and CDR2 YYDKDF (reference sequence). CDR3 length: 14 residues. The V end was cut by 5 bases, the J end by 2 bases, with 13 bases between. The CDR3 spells CATSGTQRAYEQYF. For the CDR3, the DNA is TGTGCCACCAGCGGAACTCAGAGGGCCTACGAGCAGTACTTC. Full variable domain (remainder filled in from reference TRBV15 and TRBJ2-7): DAMVIQNPRYQVTQFGKPVTLSCSQTLNHNVMYWYQQKSSQAPKLLFHYYDKDFNNEADTPDNFQSRRPNTSFCFLDIRSPGLGDTAMYLCATSGTQRAYEQYFGPGTRLTVT.

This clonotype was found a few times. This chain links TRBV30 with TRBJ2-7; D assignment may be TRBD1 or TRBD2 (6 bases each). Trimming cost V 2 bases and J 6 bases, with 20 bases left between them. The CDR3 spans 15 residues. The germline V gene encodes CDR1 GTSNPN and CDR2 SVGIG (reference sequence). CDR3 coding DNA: TGTGCCTGGAGTCGGGGGCTTACAGGGAAGAGCGAGCAGTACTTC. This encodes CAWSRGLTGKSEQYF. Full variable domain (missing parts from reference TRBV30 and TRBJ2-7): SQTIHQWPATLVQPVGSPLSLECTVEGTSNPNLYWYRQAAGRGLQLLFYSVGIGQISSEVPQNLSASRPQDRQFILSSKKLLLSDSGFYLCAWSRGLTGKSEQYFGPGTRLTVT.

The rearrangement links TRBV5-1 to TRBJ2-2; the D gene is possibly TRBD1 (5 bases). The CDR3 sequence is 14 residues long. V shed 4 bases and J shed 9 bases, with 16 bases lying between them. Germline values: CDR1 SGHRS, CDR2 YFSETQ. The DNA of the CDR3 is TGCGCCAGCAGCCCGGCCCAGGGCAGACGGGAGCTGTTTTTT. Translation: CASSPAQGRRELFF.

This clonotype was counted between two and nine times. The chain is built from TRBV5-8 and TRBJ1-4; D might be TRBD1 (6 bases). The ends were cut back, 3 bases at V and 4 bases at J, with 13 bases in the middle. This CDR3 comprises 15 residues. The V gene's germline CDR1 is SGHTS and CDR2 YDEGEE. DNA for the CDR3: TGTGCCAGCAGCTCCAAACAGGGAAGTAATGAAAAACTGTTTTTT. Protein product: CASSSKQGSNEKLFF.

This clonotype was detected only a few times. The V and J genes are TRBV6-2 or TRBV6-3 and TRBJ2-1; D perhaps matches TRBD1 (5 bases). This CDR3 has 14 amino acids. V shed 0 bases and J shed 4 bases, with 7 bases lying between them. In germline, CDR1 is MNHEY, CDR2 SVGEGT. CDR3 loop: CASSYSQGYNEQFF. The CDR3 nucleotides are TGTGCCAGCAGTTACTCGCAGGGATACAATGAGCAGTTCTTC.

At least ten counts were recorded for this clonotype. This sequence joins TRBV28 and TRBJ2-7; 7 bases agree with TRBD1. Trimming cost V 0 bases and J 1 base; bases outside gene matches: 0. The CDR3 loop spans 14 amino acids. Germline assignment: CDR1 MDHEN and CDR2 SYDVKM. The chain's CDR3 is CASSLWGQSYEQYF. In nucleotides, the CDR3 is TGTGCCAGCAGTTTATGGGGACAGTCCTACGAGCAGTACTTC. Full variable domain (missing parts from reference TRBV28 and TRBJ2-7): DVKVTQSSRYLVKRTGEKVFLECVQDMDHENMFWYRQDPGLGLRLIYFSYDVKMKEKGDIPEGYSVSREKKERFSLILESASTNQTSMYLCASSLWGQSYEQYFGPGTRLTVT.

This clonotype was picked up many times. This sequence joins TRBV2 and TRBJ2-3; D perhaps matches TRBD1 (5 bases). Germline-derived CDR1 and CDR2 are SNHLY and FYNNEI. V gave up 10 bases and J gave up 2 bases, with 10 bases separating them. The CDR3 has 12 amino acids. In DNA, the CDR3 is TGTGCCACCAAGGACACCACAGATACGCAGTATTTT. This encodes CATKDTTDTQYF. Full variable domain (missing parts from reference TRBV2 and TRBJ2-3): EPEVTQTPSHQVTQMGQEVILRCVPISNHLYFYWYRQILGQKVEFLVSFYNNEISEKSEIFDDQFSVERPDGSNFTLKIRSTKLEDSAMYFCATKDTTDTQYFGPGTRLTVL.

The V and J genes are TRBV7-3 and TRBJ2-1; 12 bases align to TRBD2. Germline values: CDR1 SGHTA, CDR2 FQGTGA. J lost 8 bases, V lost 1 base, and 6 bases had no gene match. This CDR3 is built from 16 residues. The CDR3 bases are TGTGCCAGCAGCTTAAATAGTGGACTAGCGGGACATGAGCAGTTCTTC. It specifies CASSLNSGLAGHEQFF.

The CDR3 reads CASSSAGSYEQYF. CDR3 coding DNA: TGTGCCAGCAGTTCCGCGGGATCCTACGAGCAGTACTTC. The chain has TRBV12-3 or TRBV12-4 and TRBJ2-7, with D perhaps matching TRBD2 (6 bases). Trimming stripped 4 bases from V and 1 base from J, with 8 bases between. The CDR3 loop spans 13 amino acids.

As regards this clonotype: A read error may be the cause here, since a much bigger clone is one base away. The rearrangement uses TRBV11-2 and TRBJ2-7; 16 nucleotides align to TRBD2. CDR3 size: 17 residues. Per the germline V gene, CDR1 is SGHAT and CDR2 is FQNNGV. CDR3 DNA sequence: TGTGCCGGCAGCTGGGGGACTAGCGGGAGGGGAGGCTACGAGCAGTACTTC. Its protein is CAGSWGTSGRGGYEQYF.

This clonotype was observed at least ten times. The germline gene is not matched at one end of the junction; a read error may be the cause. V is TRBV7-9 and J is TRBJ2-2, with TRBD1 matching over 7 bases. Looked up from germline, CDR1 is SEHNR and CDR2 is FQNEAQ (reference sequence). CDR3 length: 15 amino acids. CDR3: CASRPGTANTGELFF. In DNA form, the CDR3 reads TGCGCCAGCAGGCCCGGGACAGCGAACACCGGGGAGCTGTTTTTT.

The chain's CDR3 is CASGLRSGGTDTQYF. The CDR3, as DNA: TGTGCTAGTGGTTTGAGGTCTGGGGGCACAGATACGCAGTATTTT. The chain has TRBV12-5 and TRBJ2-3; unclear D gene. The germline V gene has CDR1 LGHNT and CDR2 FRNRAP. CDR3 size: 15 residues. Deletions cut 2 bases from V and 1 base from J, with 10 bases between.

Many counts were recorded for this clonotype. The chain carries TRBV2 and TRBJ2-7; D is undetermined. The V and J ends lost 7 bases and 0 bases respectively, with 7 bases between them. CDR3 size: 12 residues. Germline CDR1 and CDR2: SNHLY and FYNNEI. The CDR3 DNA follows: TGTGCCAGCATGGGGTTCTCCTACGAGCAGTACTTC. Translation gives CASMGFSYEQYF. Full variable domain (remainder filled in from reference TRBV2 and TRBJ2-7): EPEVTQTPSHQVTQMGQEVILRCVPISNHLYFYWYRQILGQKVEFLVSFYNNEISEKSEIFDDQFSVERPDGSNFTLKIRSTKLEDSAMYFCASMGFSYEQYFGPGTRLTVT.

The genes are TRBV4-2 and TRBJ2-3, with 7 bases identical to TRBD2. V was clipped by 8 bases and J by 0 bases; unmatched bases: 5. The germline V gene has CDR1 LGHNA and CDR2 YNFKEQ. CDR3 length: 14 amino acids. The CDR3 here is CASLQRDSTDTQYF. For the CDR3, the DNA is TGTGCCAGCTTACAGCGGGATAGCACAGATACGCAGTATTTT.

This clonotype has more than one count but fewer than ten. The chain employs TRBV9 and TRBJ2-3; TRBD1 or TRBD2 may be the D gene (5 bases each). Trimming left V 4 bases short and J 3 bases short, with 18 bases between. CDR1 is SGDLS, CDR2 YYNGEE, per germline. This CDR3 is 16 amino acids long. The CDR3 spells CASSPEVGVVTDTQYF. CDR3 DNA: TGTGCCAGCAGCCCAGAAGTGGGGGTGGTTACAGATACGCAGTATTTT.

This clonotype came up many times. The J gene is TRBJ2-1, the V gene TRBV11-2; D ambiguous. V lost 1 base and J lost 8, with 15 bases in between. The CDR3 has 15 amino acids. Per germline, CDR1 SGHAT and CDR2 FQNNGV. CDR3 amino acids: CASSLVQALDDEQFF. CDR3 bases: TGTGCCAGCAGCTTAGTCCAGGCCCTAGACGATGAGCAGTTCTTC. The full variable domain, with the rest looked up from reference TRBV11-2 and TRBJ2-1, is EAGVAQSPRYKIIEKRQSVAFWCNPISGHATLYWYQQILGQGPKLLIQFQNNGVVDDSQLPKDRFSAERLKGVDSTLKIQPAKLEDSAVYLCASSLVQALDDEQFFGPGTRLTVL.

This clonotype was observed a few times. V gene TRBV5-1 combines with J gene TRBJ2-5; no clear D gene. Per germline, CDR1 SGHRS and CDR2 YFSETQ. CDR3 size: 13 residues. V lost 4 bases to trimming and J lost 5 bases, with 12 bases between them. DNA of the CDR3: TGCGCCAGCAGCCAGAGTAATGAGGAGACCCAGTACTTC. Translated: CASSQSNEETQYF.

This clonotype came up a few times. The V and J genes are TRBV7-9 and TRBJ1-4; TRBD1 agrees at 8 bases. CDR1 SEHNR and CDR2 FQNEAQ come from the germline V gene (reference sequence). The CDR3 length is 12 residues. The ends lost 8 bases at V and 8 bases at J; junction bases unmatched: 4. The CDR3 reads CASGTGGEKLFF. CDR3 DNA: TGTGCCAGCGGGACAGGCGGCGAAAAACTGTTTTTT. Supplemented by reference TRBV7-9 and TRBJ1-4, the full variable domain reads DTGVSQNPRHKITKRGQNVTFRCDPISEHNRLYWYRQTLGQGPEFLTYFQNEAQLEKSRLLSDRFSAERPKGSFSTLEIQRTEQGDSAMYLCASGTGGEKLFFGSGTQLSVL.

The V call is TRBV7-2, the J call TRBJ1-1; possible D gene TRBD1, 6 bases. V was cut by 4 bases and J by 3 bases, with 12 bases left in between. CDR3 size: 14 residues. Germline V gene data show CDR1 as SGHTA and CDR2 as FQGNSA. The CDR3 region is CASSSQGGDTEAFF. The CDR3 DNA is TGTGCCAGCAGCTCACAGGGAGGGGACACTGAAGCTTTCTTT. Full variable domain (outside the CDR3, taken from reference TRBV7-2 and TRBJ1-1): GAGVSQSPSNKVTEKGKDVELRCDPISGHTALYWYRQSLGQGLEFLIYFQGNSAPDKSGLPSDRFSAERTGGSVSTLTIQRTQQEDSAVYLCASSSQGGDTEAFFGQGTRLTVV.

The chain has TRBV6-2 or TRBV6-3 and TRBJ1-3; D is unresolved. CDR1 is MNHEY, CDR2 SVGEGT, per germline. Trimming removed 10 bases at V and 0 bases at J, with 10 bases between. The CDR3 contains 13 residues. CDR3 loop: CATLRDSGNTIYF. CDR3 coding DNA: TGTGCCACCCTAAGGGACTCTGGAAACACCATATATTTT.

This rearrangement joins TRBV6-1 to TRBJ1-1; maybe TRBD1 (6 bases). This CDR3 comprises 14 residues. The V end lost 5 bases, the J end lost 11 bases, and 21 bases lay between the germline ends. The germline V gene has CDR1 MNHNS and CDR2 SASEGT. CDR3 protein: CASSLESWGQGAFF. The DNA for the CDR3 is TGTGCCAGCAGTCTCGAGTCATGGGGGCAGGGTGCTTTCTTT.

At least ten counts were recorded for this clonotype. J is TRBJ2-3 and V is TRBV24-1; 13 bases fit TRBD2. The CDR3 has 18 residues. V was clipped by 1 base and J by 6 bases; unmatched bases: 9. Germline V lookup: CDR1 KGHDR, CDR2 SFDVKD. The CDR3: CATSDFYGLAGVPDTQYF. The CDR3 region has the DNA TGTGCCACCAGTGATTTTTATGGACTAGCGGGAGTACCGGATACGCAGTATTTT.